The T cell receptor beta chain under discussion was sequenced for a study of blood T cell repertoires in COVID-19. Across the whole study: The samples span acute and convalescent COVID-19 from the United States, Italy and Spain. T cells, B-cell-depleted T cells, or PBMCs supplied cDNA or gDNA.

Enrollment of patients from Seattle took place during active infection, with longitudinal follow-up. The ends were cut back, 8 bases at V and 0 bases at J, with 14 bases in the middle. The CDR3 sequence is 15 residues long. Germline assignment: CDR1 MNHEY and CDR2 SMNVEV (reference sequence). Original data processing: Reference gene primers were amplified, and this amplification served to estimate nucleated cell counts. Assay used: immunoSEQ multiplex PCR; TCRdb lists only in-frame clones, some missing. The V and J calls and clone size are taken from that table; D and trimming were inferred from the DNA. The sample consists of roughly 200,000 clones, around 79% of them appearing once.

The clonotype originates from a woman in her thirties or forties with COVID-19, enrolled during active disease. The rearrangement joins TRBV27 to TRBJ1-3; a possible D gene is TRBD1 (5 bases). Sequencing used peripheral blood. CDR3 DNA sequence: TGTGCCAGCTTAGGTAGGGGCCGCTCTGGAAACACCATATATTTT. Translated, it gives CASLGRGRSGNTIYF.